This T cell receptor beta chain was sequenced during a study of T cells in Graves' hyperthyroidism and ophthalmopathy. Turning to the study itself: Blood from the periphery was taken at initial diagnosis, before any treatment.

Ten or more counts support this clonotype. What it binds is not known. Findings of the study overall: Within blood appeared most thyroid clonotypes that had expanded above 0.001.

Amplification of TCR beta CDR3 regions was performed using RNA transcripts as template. The HTBI primer set served for first-round RT-PCR of the TCR CDR3. TCRdb re-analysed the multiplex PCR reads in MiXCR, keeping a single row per CDR3 protein. The table records fewer than 800,000 distinct CDR3 sequences, 16% of them present only once. V gave up 6 bases and J gave up 7 bases, with 15 bases separating them. Germline V gene data show CDR1 as SNHLY and CDR2 as FYNNEI. The CDR3 is made up of 14 amino acids. V gene TRBV2 combines with J gene TRBJ1-4; D remains unclear. The sequence derives from a young man with Graves' hyperthyroidism. Source material: blood. CDR3 sequence reads: CASRARPGTEKLFF. CDR3 bases: TGTGCCAGCAGGGCGAGACCAGGCACTGAAAAACTGTTTTTT.